The rows below give T cell receptor beta chains drawn from one sample of a study of blood T cell repertoires in COVID-19. Profiling relied on immunoSEQ multiplex PCR, and the TCRdb table lists in-frame clones only, not all of them. The data show about 200,000 clones, about 93% seen once. What was sequenced was peripheral blood. The receptors originated from a middle-aged man with acute or convalescent COVID-19. Each CDR3 is given with its conserved first and last residue. The D gene is left open where the match is weak.

>TRBV19|TRBJ2-7|TRBD1
TGTGCCAGTAGTATAGGACAGGGGAGTGCCGAGCAGTACTTC
CASSIGQGSAEQYF
>TRBV30|TRBJ1-1|NA
TGTGCCTGGGGCGGTATTTCTTGGCTAGGACAGAGAGGAACTGAAGCTTTCTTT
CAWGGISWLGQRGTEAFF
>TRBV4-1|TRBJ2-7|NA
TGCGCCAGCAGCCATGGACAGTCCTACGAGCAGTACTTC
CASSHGQSYEQYF
>TRBV9|TRBJ2-3|NA
TGTGCCAGCAGCGTAGGCGGGTGGACAGATACGCAGTATTTT
CASSVGGWTDTQYF
>TRBV15|TRBJ2-1|TRBD1
TGTGCCACCAGCAGGGACAGGGGGCGGGTTGAGCAGTTCTTC
CATSRDRGRVEQFF
>TRBV2|TRBJ1-5|TRBD1
TGTGCCAGCAGTGCACAGGGGGTTGGAAATCAGCCCCAGCATTTT
CASSAQGVGNQPQHF
>TRBV11-2|TRBJ2-2|TRBD1
TGTGCCAGCAGCCAACTGACAGGGGACACCGGGGAGCTGTTTTTT
CASSQLTGDTGELFF
>TRBV7-8|TRBJ2-7|TRBD1
TGTGCCAGCAGCAAAGGACAGGGGGTCTCCTACGAGCAGTACTTC
CASSKGQGVSYEQYF
>TRBV12-3/TRBV12-4|TRBJ1-3|TRBD1
TGTGCCAGCAGTACAGGGGCCGGAAACACCATATATTTT
CASSTGAGNTIYF
>TRBV6-1|TRBJ2-3|NA
TGTGCCAGCAGTGAAGGCCGGGTCAGCACAGATACGCAGTATTTT
CASSEGRVSTDTQYF
>TRBV6-5|TRBJ1-3|NA
TGTGCCAGCAGTTGGGAGGGGACTGGAAACACCATATATTTT
CASSWEGTGNTIYF
>TRBV9|TRBJ2-3|TRBD2
TGTGCCAGCAGCGTAGGGCGGACGGGGGGGGACACAGATACGCAGTATTTT
CASSVGRTGGDTDTQYF
>TRBV25-1|TRBJ2-7|TRBD2
TGTGCCAGCAGGACTAGCGGGAGGGCCCTCGACGAGCAGTACTTC
CASRTSGRALDEQYF
>TRBV6-2/TRBV6-3|TRBJ1-6|NA
TGTGCCAGCAGTTACTCCTGGGGCGACAATTCACCCCTCCACTTT
CASSYSWGDNSPLHF